The 22 T cell receptor beta chains listed next were all sequenced from one sample in a study of T cells in Graves' hyperthyroidism and ophthalmopathy. TCR beta CDR3 sequences were amplified from RNA transcripts. TCR CDR3 underwent first-round RT-PCR with the HTBI primer set. MiXCR was run by TCRdb on the multiplex PCR reads, yielding one entry per CDR3 protein. The repertoire holds 600,000 to 650,000 distinct CDR3 sequences, with roughly 20% as singletons. Sequenced sample: blood. These receptors all stem from a man younger than 40 with Graves' ophthalmopathy.

This clonotype appeared a few times. The V call is TRBV12-3 or TRBV12-4, the J call TRBJ1-2; no definite D call. Trimming stripped 4 bases from V and 4 bases from J, with 7 bases between. The CDR3 extends over 12 amino acids. The CDR3 DNA reads TGTGCCAGCAGTTGGGGAGTCTATGGCTACACCTTC. It encodes CASSWGVYGYTF.

This clonotype was counted at least ten times. This chain links TRBV28 with TRBJ2-1; 7 bases match TRBD2. J gave up 8 bases and V 2 bases, and 12 bases lay outside the gene matches. Per the germline V gene, CDR1 is MDHEN and CDR2 is SYDVKM. The CDR3 is 16 residues long. CDR3 residues: CASSLPRGRERHEQFF. CDR3 in DNA: TGTGCCAGCAGTTTACCCCGCGGGCGGGAGAGGCATGAGCAGTTCTTC.

This clonotype has a handful of counts. The J gene is TRBJ2-5, the V gene TRBV3-1; no definite D call. This CDR3 has 18 residues. The germline gives CDR1 LGHDT, CDR2 YNNKEL (reference sequence). The V end was cut by 4 bases, the J end by 0 bases, with 21 bases between. The CDR3 sequence is CASSPLDSDSEYQETQYF. CDR3 nucleotides: TGTGCCAGCAGCCCATTAGACTCGGATTCAGAGTACCAAGAGACCCAGTACTTC.

Notes on this clonotype: The junction does not match germline at one end; this may be a read error. The CDR3 DNA is TGCGTCAGCAGCCAAGTCAGAGACACTGAAGCTTTCTTT. Translating it yields CVSSQVRDTEAFF. The V gene is TRBV4-1, the J gene TRBJ1-1; D gene uncertain. CDR3 length: 13 residues. CDR1 is MGHRA and CDR2 is YSYEKL in the germline V gene.

Only a few counts were recorded for this clonotype. The chain combines TRBV27 with TRBJ2-1; 7 positions agree with TRBD1. J gave up 4 bases and V 7 bases, and 7 bases lay outside the gene matches. CDR3 length equals 14 residues. The germline V gene has CDR1 MNHEY and CDR2 SMNVEV (reference sequence). The CDR3 coding sequence is TGTGCCAGCACCCCACGGGACAGTTACAATGAGCAGTTCTTC. It codes for CASTPRDSYNEQFF.

This clonotype was counted ten times or more. This rearrangement joins TRBV3-1 to TRBJ2-7; D possibly corresponds to TRBD1 (5 bases). The V and J ends lost 1 base and 2 bases respectively, with 12 bases between them. Germline lookup yields CDR1 LGHDT and CDR2 YNNKEL (reference sequence). The length of the CDR3 is 15 residues. In nucleotides, the CDR3 is TGTGCCAGCAGCCAAGCTCAGGGTGGGACCTACGAGCAGTACTTC. Translation gives CASSQAQGGTYEQYF.

This clonotype was observed at least ten times. This rearrangement joins TRBV5-1 to TRBJ1-2, with D maybe TRBD1 (5 bases). Germline V gene sequence: CDR1 SGHRS, CDR2 YFSETQ. The V end lost 4 bases, the J end lost 0 bases, and 13 bases lay between the germline ends. The CDR3 sequence is 15 residues long. In nucleotides, the CDR3 is TGCGCCAGCAGCCCGGAGGGACTCACTAACTATGGCTACACCTTC. Its protein is CASSPEGLTNYGYTF.

V usage is TRBV7-2 and J usage is TRBJ2-2, with 8 bases aligning to TRBD2. The CDR3 loop spans 16 amino acids. Germline V gene sequence: CDR1 SGHTA, CDR2 FQGNSA. V trimming: 5 bases; J trimming: 1 base; junction bases outside the gene matches: 6. In nucleotides, the CDR3 is TGTGCCAGCAGCGCCACCACTAGCGGGAACACCGGGGAGCTGTTTTTT. It encodes CASSATTSGNTGELFF.

The table lists this clonotype with many counts. The V gene is TRBV3-1, the J gene TRBJ2-2, with D uncertain. Between the trimmed V and J ends, which lost 3 bases and 2 bases, there was a span of 7 bases. The CDR3 totals 14 residues. Germline-derived CDR1 and CDR2 are LGHDT and YNNKEL (reference sequence). The CDR3 DNA is TGTGCCAGCAGCCATGGCAGTAACACCGGGGAGCTGTTTTTT. Encoded protein: CASSHGSNTGELFF.

Of note for this clonotype: One end of the junction varies from germline; a read error may be responsible. This chain connects TRBV12-3 or TRBV12-4 to TRBJ2-7; the match to TRBD1 covers 9 bases. The CDR3 length is 15 residues. The CDR3 protein is CASSLGQGFSYEQYF. CDR3 bases: TGTGCCAGCAGCTTAGGACAGGGGTTCTCCTACGAGCAGTACTTC.

This clonotype was recorded many times. V gene TRBV6-1 combines with J gene TRBJ2-7, with 7 bases lining up with TRBD2. CDR1 and CDR2 from the germline V gene are MNHNS and SASEGT. This CDR3 has 15 residues. V gave up 5 bases and J gave up 0 bases; unmatched junction bases: 7. The CDR3 nucleotides read TGTGCCAGCAGTTACGGGAGCGGGGTCTCCTACGAGCAGTACTTC. Translating it yields CASSYGSGVSYEQYF.

V and J are TRBV2 and TRBJ2-3, with D perhaps TRBD1 (6 bases). Germline loops: CDR1 SNHLY, CDR2 FYNNEI. Deletions cut 6 bases from V and 0 bases from J, with 13 bases between. The CDR3 is 15 residues long. CDR3 bases: TGTGCCAGCAGGGCCGGGACACTTAGCACAGATACGCAGTATTTT. As protein: CASRAGTLSTDTQYF. Together with reference TRBV2 and TRBJ2-3, the CDR3 gives the full variable domain: EPEVTQTPSHQVTQMGQEVILRCVPISNHLYFYWYRQILGQKVEFLVSFYNNEISEKSEIFDDQFSVERPDGSNFTLKIRSTKLEDSAMYFCASRAGTLSTDTQYFGPGTRLTVL.

This clonotype has only a few counts. This chain links TRBV11-2 with TRBJ2-2; possible D gene TRBD2, 5 bases. This CDR3 is built from 17 residues. The V gene lost 5 bases and the J gene lost 6 bases, with 22 bases spanning the gap. Germline V gives CDR1 SGHAT, CDR2 FQNNGV. As DNA, the CDR3 is TGTGCCAGCAGCCTCCCCTTCGAGCGGTTCGAATCCGGGGAGCTGTTTTTT. This gives the protein CASSLPFERFESGELFF. Full variable domain (missing parts from reference TRBV11-2 and TRBJ2-2): EAGVAQSPRYKIIEKRQSVAFWCNPISGHATLYWYQQILGQGPKLLIQFQNNGVVDDSQLPKDRFSAERLKGVDSTLKIQPAKLEDSAVYLCASSLPFERFESGELFFGEGSRLTVL.

This chain joins TRBV20-1 and TRBJ2-7; a possible D gene is TRBD2 (5 bases). The germline gives CDR1 DFQATT, CDR2 SNEGSKA (reference sequence). This CDR3 region has 13 residues. With 6 bases removed from V and 4 bases from J, the gap between germline ends came to 16 bases. Here the CDR3 reads CSARLTPVYEQYF. CDR3 bases: TGCAGTGCGAGACTAACCCCGGTTTACGAGCAGTACTTC.

This clonotype came up a few times. The V gene is TRBV19, the J gene TRBJ1-5; TRBD1 might be the D (5 bases). Between the trimmed V and J ends, which lost 1 base and 0 bases, there was a span of 13 bases. The CDR3 is made up of 17 amino acids. The germline gives CDR1 LNHDA, CDR2 SQIVND (reference sequence). The CDR3 nucleotides are TGTGCCAGTAGTATAGGGGGACCGTTATATAGCAATCAGCCCCAGCATTTT. It codes for CASSIGGPLYSNQPQHF.

This clonotype was seen just once. The chain is built from TRBV29-1 and TRBJ2-7; D is uncertain. Trimming took 0 bases from V and 0 from J, leaving 9 bases between them. This CDR3 spans 14 amino acids. Germline lookup yields CDR1 SQVTM and CDR2 ANQGSEA. This CDR3 reads CSVEDDGFSYEQYF. The CDR3 DNA is TGCAGCGTTGAAGACGACGGCTTCTCCTACGAGCAGTACTTC.

Many counts were recorded for this clonotype. The chain links TRBV12-3 or TRBV12-4 to TRBJ1-1, with 7 bases aligning to TRBD1. The CDR3 extends over 14 amino acids. V lost 3 bases and J lost 4; bases outside the gene matches: 5. The CDR3 nucleotides are TGTGCCAGCAGTTTCGTAGGGGGCAGCACTGAAGCTTTCTTT. Its protein product is CASSFVGGSTEAFF.

This clonotype was recorded many times. This chain links TRBV18 with TRBJ2-7; 7 nucleotides line up with TRBD2. The CDR3 sequence is 13 residues long. Germline CDR1 reads KGHSH; CDR2 reads LQKENI. Trimming cost V 2 bases and J 4 bases; bases outside gene matches: 2. CDR3 coding DNA: TGTGCCAGCTCACCAGGCGGGGGATACGAGCAGTACTTC. Protein product: CASSPGGGYEQYF.

V is TRBV30 and J is TRBJ1-1; 8 positions match TRBD1. After removal of 7 bases from V and 4 bases from J, the junction contained 5 bases not matched to a gene. The germline gives CDR1 GTSNPN, CDR2 SVGIG (reference sequence). This CDR3 contains 12 residues. The CDR3 DNA is TGTGCCTCTGGACAGGGTCTCACTGAAGCTTTCTTT. This codes for CASGQGLTEAFF.

The V and J genes are TRBV5-8 and TRBJ1-2; TRBD1 aligns across 8 bases. Germline V gives CDR1 SGHTS, CDR2 YDEGEE. Trimming at V came to 0 bases and at J to 4 bases, leaving 8 bases not matched to a gene. The CDR3 totals 16 residues. This CDR3 reads CASSLAGTGKSYGYTF. The CDR3 DNA reads as TGTGCCAGCAGCTTGGCCGGGACAGGAAAAAGCTATGGCTACACCTTC.

The rearrangement uses TRBV14 and TRBJ1-4; D ambiguous. V lost 0 bases and J lost 5, with 10 bases in between. CDR1 is SGHDN and CDR2 is FVKESK in the germline V gene. This CDR3 region has 15 residues. The CDR3 DNA reads as TGTGCCAGCAGCCAAGAGCGGGGAGGAAATGAAAAACTGTTTTTT. Translating gives CASSQERGGNEKLFF.

In its sample, this clonotype was seen many times. This rearrangement joins TRBV7-3 to TRBJ2-1; 8 bases map to TRBD2. The V and J ends lost 4 bases and 7 bases, in that order; junction bases with no gene match: 3. The length of the CDR3 is 13 residues. Looked up from germline, CDR1 is SGHTA and CDR2 is FQGTGA. The CDR3 sequence is CASSSGTRNEQFF. CDR3 DNA sequence: TGTGCCAGCAGCTCCGGGACTAGGAATGAGCAGTTCTTC. Looking up the rest from reference TRBV7-3 and TRBJ2-1 gives the full variable domain: GAGVSQTPSNKVTEKGKYVELRCDPISGHTALYWYRQSLGQGPEFLIYFQGTGAADDSGLPNDRFFAVRPEGSVSTLKIQRTERGDSAVYLCASSSGTRNEQFFGPGTRLTVL.